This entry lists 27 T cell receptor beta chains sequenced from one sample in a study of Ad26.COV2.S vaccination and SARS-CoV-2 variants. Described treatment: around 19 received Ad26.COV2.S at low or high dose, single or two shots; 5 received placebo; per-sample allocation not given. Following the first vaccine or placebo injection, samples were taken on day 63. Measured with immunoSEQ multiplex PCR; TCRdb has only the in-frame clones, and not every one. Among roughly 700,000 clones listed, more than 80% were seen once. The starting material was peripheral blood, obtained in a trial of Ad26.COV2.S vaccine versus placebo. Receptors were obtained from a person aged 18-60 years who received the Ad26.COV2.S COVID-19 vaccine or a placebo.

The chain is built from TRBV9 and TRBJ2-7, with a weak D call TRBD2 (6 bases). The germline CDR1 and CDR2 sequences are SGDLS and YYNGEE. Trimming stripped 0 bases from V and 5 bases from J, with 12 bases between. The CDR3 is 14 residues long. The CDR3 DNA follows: TGTGCCAGCAGCGTAGGGGGAGGCGGCGACGAGCAGTACTTC. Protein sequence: CASSVGGGGDEQYF.

The CDR3 nucleotides are TGCGCCAGCAGCCAAGCCCCGCGTCAGGGCTATGGCTACACCTTC. Translation gives CASSQAPRQGYGYTF. The chain links TRBV4-3 to TRBJ1-2; weak D call: TRBD1 (5 bases). Trimming took 1 base from V and 4 from J, leaving 13 bases between them. CDR3 size: 15 residues. Per the germline V gene, CDR1 is LGHNA and CDR2 is YSLEER.

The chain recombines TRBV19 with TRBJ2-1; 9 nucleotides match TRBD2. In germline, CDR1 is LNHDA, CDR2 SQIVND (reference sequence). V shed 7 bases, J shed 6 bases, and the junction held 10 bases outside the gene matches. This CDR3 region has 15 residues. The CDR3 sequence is CASMVWLAGRNEQFF. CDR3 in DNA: TGTGCCAGTATGGTCTGGCTAGCGGGGCGCAATGAGCAGTTCTTC.

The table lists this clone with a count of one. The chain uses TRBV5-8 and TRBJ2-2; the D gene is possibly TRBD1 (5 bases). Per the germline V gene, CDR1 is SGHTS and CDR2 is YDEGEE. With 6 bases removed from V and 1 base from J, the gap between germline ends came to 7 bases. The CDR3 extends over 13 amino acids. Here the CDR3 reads CASIDRNTGELFF. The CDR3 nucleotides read TGTGCCAGCATCGACAGGAACACCGGGGAGCTGTTTTTT.

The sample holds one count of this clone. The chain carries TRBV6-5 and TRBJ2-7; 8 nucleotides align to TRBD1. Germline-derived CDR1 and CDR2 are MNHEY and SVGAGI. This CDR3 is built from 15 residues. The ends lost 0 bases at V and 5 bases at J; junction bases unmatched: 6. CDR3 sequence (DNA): TGTGCCAGCAGTTACTCGCCCCGACAGGGGCACGAGCAGTACTTC. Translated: CASSYSPRQGHEQYF.

DNA for the CDR3: TGTGCCAGCAGCGCAGGGGTTGGCTACACCTTC. Residues: CASSAGVGYTF. The chain joins TRBV2 to TRBJ1-2, with D perhaps TRBD1 (6 bases). The V gene lost 6 bases and the J gene lost 7 bases, with 9 bases spanning the gap. Germline CDR1 and CDR2: SNHLY and FYNNEI. This CDR3 is built from 11 residues. Complete variable domain (other parts from reference TRBV2 and TRBJ1-2): EPEVTQTPSHQVTQMGQEVILRCVPISNHLYFYWYRQILGQKVEFLVSFYNNEISEKSEIFDDQFSVERPDGSNFTLKIRSTKLEDSAMYFCASSAGVGYTFGSGTRLTVV.

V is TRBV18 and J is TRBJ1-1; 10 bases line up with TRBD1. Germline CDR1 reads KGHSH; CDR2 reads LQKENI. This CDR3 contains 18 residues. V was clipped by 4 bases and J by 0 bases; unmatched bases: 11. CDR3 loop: CASSRETGGFVMNTEAFF. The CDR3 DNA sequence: TGTGCCAGCTCACGGGAGACAGGGGGCTTCGTTATGAACACTGAAGCTTTCTTT.

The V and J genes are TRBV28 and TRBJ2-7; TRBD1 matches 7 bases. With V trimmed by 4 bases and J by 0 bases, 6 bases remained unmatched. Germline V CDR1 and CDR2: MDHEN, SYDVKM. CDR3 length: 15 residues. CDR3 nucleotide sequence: TGTGCCAGCAGTTCCCCGGGACAGCCCTCCTACGAGCAGTACTTC. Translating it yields CASSSPGQPSYEQYF.

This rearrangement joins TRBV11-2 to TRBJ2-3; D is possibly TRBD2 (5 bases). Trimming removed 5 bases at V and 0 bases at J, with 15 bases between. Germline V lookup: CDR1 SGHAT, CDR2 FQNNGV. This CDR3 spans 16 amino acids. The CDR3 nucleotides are TGTGCCAGCAGCCCCGGGGTTTTTGCTAGCACAGATACGCAGTATTTT. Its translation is CASSPGVFASTDTQYF.

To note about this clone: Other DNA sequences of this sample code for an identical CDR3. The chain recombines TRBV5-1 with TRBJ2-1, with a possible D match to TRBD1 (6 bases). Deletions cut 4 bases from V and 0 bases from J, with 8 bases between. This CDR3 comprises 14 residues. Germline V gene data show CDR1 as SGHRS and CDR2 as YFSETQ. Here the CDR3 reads CASSLDSSYNEQFF. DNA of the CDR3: TGCGCCAGCAGCCTGGACAGCTCCTACAATGAGCAGTTCTTC. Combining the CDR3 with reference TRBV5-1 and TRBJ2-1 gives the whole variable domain KAGVTQTPRYLIKTRGQQVTLSCSPISGHRSVSWYQQTPGQGLQFLFEYFSETQRNKGNFPGRFSGRQFSNSRSEMNVSTLELGDSALYLCASSLDSSYNEQFFGPGTRLTVL.

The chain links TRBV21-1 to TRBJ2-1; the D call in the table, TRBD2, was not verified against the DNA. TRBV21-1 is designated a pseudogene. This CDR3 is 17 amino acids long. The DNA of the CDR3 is TGTGCCAGACCGGACTCAGCCCGCCATAGCTCCTACAATGAGCAGTTCTTC. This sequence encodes CARPDSARHSSYNEQFF.

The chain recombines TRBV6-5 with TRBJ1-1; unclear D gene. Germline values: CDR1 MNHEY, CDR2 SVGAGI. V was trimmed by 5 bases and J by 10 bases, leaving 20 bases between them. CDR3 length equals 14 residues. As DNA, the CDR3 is TGTGCCAGCAGTCGTCTTAGGTCGACTGAGGGAGCTTTCTTT. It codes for CASSRLRSTEGAFF.

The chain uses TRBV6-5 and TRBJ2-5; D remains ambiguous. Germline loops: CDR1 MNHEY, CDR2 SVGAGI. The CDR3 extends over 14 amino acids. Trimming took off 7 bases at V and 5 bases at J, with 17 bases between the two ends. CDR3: CASTSTWSEETQYF. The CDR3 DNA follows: TGTGCCAGCACCTCTACTTGGTCAGAGGAGACCCAGTACTTC.

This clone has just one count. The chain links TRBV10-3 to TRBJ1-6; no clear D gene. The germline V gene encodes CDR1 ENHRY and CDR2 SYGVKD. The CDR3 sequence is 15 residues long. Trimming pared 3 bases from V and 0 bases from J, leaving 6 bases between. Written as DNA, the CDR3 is TGTGCCATCAGTGACCCTAGCTCCTATAATTCACCCCTCCACTTT. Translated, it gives CAISDPSSYNSPLHF.

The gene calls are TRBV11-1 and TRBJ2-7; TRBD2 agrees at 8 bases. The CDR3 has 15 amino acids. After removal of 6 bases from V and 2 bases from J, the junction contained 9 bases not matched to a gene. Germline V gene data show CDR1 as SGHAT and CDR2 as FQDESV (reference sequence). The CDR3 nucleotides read TGTGCCAGCAGGACGCGGGGGGCCGGACCCTACGAGCAGTACTTC. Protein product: CASRTRGAGPYEQYF.

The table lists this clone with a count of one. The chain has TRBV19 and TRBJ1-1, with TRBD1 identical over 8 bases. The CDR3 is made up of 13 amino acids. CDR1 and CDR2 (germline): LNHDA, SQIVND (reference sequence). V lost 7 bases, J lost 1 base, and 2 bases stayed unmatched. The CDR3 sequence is CASTDRGNTEAFF. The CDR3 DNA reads TGTGCCAGTACAGACAGGGGGAACACTGAAGCTTTCTTT.

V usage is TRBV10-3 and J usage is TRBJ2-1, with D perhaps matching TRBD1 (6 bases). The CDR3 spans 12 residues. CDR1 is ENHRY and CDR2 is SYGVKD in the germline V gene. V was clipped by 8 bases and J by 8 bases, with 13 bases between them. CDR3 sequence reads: CAIGGGPYEQFF. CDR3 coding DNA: TGTGCCATCGGTGGGGGCCCGTATGAGCAGTTCTTC.

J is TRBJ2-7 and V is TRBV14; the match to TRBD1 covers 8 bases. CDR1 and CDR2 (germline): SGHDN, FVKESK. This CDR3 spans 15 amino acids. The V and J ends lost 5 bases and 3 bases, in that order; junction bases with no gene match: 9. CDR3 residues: CASSRGRTGFYEQYF. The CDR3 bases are TGTGCCAGCAGCAGGGGTAGGACAGGGTTCTACGAGCAGTACTTC.

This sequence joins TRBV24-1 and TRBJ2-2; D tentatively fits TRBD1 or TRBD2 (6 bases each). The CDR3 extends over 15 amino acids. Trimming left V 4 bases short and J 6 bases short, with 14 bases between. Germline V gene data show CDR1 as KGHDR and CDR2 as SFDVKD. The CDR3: CATSDPGGAAGELFF. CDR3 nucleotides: TGTGCCACCAGTGACCCCGGGGGCGCTGCCGGGGAGCTGTTTTTT.

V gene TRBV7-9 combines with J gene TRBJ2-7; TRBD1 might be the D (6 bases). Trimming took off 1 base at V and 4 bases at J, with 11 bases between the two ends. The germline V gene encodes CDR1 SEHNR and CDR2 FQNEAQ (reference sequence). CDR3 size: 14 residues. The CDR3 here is CASSLGPQGYEQYF. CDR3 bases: TGTGCCAGCAGCTTAGGCCCCCAGGGGTACGAGCAGTACTTC.

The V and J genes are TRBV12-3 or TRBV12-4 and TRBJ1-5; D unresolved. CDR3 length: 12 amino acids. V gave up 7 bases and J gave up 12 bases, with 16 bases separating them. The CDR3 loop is CASKGLGAFQHF. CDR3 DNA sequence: TGTGCCAGCAAAGGGTTGGGAGCCTTCCAGCATTTT.

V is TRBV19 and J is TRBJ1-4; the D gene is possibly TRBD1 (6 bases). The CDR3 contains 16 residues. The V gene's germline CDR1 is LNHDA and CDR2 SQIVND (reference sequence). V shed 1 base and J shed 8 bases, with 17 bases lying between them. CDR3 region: CASSIAAGGLAEKLFF. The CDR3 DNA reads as TGTGCCAGTAGTATAGCGGCCGGGGGGCTGGCGGAAAAACTGTTTTTT.

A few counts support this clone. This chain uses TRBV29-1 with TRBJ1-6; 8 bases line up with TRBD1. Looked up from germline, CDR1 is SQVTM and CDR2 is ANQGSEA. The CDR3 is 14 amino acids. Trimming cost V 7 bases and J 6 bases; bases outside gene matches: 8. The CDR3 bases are TGCAGCGCTTCGACAGGGGCATTTAATTCACCCCTCCACTTT. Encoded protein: CSASTGAFNSPLHF. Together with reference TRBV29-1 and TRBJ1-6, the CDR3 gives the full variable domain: SAVISQKPSRDICQRGTSLTIQCQVDSQVTMMFWYRQQPGQSLTLIATANQGSEATYESGFVIDKFPISRPNLTFSTLTVSNMSPEDSSIYLCSASTGAFNSPLHFGNGTRLTVT.

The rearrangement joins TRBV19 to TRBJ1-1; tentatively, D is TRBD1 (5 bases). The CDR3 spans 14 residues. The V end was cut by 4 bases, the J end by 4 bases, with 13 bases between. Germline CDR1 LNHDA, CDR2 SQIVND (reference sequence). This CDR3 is CASSTSQGGTEAFF. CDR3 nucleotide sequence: TGTGCCAGTAGTACCTCCCAGGGAGGCACTGAAGCTTTCTTT.

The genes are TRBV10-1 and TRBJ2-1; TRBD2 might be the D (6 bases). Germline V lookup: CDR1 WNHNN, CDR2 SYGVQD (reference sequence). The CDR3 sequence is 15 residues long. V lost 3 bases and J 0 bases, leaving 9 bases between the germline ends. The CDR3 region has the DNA TGCGCCAGCAGTGATCTAGCGAGCTCCTACAATGAGCAGTTCTTC. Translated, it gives CASSDLASSYNEQFF.

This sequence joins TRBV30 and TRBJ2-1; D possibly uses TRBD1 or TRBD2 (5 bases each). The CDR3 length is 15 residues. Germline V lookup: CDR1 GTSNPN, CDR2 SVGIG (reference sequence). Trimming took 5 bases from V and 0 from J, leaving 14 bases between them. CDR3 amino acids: CAWEGSLGSYNEQFF. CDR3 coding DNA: TGTGCCTGGGAGGGGAGCTTGGGCTCCTACAATGAGCAGTTCTTC. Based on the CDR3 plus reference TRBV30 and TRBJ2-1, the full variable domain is SQTIHQWPATLVQPVGSPLSLECTVEGTSNPNLYWYRQAAGRGLQLLFYSVGIGQISSEVPQNLSASRPQDRQFILSSKKLLLSDSGFYLCAWEGSLGSYNEQFFGPGTRLTVL.

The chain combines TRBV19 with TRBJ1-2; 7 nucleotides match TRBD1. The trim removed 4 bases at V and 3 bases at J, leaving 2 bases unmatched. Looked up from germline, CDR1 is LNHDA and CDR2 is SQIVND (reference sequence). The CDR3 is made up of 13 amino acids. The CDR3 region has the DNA TGTGCCAGTAGTAACACAGGGGACTATGGCTACACCTTC. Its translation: CASSNTGDYGYTF.